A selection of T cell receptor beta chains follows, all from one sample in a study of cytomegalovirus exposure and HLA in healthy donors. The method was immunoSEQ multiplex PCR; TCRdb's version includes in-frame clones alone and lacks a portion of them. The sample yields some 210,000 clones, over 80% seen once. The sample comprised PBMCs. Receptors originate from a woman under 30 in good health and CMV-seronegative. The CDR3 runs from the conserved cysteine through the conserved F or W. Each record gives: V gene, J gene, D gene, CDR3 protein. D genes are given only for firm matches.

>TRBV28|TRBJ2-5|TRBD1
CASSGPTGVNQETQYF
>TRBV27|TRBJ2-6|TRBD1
CASSLLPRGPGANVLTF
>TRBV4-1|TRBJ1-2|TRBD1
CASSPTTGRRIDYGYTF
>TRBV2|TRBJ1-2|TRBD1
CASSASSLTGTGGYTF
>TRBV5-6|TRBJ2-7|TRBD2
CASSLRASGPYEQYF
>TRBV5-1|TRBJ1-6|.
CASSLTGGYSPLHF
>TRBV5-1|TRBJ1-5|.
CASSFRVYSNQPQHF
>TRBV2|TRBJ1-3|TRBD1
CASSPGQAGNTIYF
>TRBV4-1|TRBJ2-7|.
CASSQVGQIEQYF
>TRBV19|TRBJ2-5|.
CASRGDVETQYF
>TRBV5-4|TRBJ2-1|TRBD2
CASSVGTSGTHNEQFF
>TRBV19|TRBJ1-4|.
CASSIAQGGKLFF
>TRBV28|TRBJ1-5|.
CATIGGGSRQPQHF
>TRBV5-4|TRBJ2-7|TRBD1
CASSPKTGRPYEQYF
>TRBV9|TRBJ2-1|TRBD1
CASSARDRVGNEQFF
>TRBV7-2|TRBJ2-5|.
CASSPPGLEGRRKNF
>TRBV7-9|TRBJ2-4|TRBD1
CASSRAAGGATKNIQYF
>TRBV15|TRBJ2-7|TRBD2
CATSARTSGSDEQYF
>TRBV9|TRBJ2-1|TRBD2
CASSPRGGQVNEQFF
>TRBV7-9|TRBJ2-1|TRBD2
CASSPRLAVHNEQFF
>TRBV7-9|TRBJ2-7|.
CASSLIGTAQSYEQYF
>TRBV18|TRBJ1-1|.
CASSQGVVEAFF
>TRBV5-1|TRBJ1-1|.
CASSWQGGGTEAFF
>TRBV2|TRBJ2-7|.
CASSEMPDLSEQYF
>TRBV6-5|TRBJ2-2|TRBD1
CASREDRGTMFF
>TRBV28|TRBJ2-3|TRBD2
CASIDGTSGTDTQYF
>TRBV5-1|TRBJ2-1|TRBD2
CASSLVAGGPNEQFF
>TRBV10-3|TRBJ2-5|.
CAISEILGRLEEAQYF
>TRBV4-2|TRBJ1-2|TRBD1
CASSQALTGGQGYTF
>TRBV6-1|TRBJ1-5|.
CASSESRTTRGSQHF
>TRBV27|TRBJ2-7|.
CASSSPGQGQYEQYF
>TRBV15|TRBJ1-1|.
CATNREGGTEAFF